This passage covers 4 T cell receptor beta chains from one sample sequenced in a study of blood T cell repertoires in COVID-19. Method: immunoSEQ multiplex PCR; TCRdb's copy keeps in-frame clones and lacks some. This table has 280,000 or so clones, 85% appearing once. The sample was PBMCs or T cells enriched from blood (not recorded which). The receptor set was obtained from a woman aged 45-60 years who had recovered from COVID-19.

V is TRBV9 and J is TRBJ2-7, with TRBD2 as a possible D gene (7 bases). This CDR3 region has 13 residues. V gave up 0 bases and J gave up 5 bases, with 9 bases separating them. Germline V CDR1 and CDR2: SGDLS, YYNGEE. CDR3 in DNA: TGTGCCAGCAGCGTAGGCGGGGGCCACGAGCAGTACTTC. Translation gives CASSVGGGHEQYF.

The chain combines TRBV3-1 (or the pseudogene TRBV3-2) with TRBJ1-2; TRBD1 agrees at 11 bases. Germline V CDR1 and CDR2: LGHDT, YNNKEL (reference sequence). CDR3 length equals 14 residues. V trimming: 1 base; J trimming: 8 bases; junction bases outside the gene matches: 3. The CDR3 DNA is TGTGCCAGCAGCCAAGGGACAGGGGGCGACGGCTACACCTTC. Amino acid sequence: CASSQGTGGDGYTF.

This clone has more than one count but fewer than ten. The chain carries TRBV7-8 and TRBJ2-4; 8 positions agree with TRBD2. V was pared by 4 bases and J by 7 bases, with 9 bases of the junction left unmatched. The CDR3 spans 15 residues. Per the germline V gene, CDR1 is SGHVS and CDR2 is FQNEAQ. CDR3 protein: CASSSGAGVTNIQYF. The CDR3 nucleotides read TGTGCCAGCAGCTCAGGAGCGGGAGTCACGAACATTCAGTACTTC.

This rearrangement joins TRBV24-1 to TRBJ2-7; 7 nucleotides line up with TRBD1. The V and J ends lost 4 bases and 5 bases, in that order; junction bases with no gene match: 7. Germline V gives CDR1 KGHDR, CDR2 SFDVKD. The CDR3 consists of 14 residues. CDR3 nucleotides: TGTGCCACCAGTGACACGACAGGGTTCCACGAGCAGTACTTC. Translated, it gives CATSDTTGFHEQYF.